Shown below are 20 T cell receptor beta chains from a single sample sequenced in a study of cytomegalovirus exposure and HLA in healthy donors. PCR used 60 Vbeta primers and 13 Jbeta primers. This table comes from immunoSEQ multiplex PCR, and its TCRdb copy is limited to in-frame clones, with some not included. The table shows 120,000 or so clones, with 78% occurring only once. Input material: PBMCs. The receptors stem from a man aged 25-40 years in good health and CMV-seropositive.

The V gene is TRBV4-3, the J gene TRBJ1-2; 12 bases are a match to TRBD1. This CDR3 comprises 14 residues. J lost 8 bases, V lost 4 bases, and 5 bases had no gene match. Germline V gives CDR1 LGHNA, CDR2 YSLEER. CDR3 in DNA: TGCGCCAGCAGCCCGGGACAGGGGGCGGGGGGCTACACCTTC. Its protein product is CASSPGQGAGGYTF.

The CDR3 sequence: CAIRQGTNEKLFF. The CDR3 DNA reads as TGTGCCATTAGGCAGGGGACTAATGAAAAACTGTTTTTT. The chain joins TRBV10-3 to TRBJ1-4, with D possibly TRBD1 on 6 matching bases. The V end lost 9 bases, the J end lost 2 bases, and 10 bases lay between the germline ends. CDR3 length: 13 amino acids. CDR1 ENHRY and CDR2 SYGVKD come from the germline V gene.

This rearrangement joins TRBV7-2 to TRBJ2-1; 13 positions agree with TRBD2. Germline CDR1 SGHTA, CDR2 FQGNSA. J lost 7 bases, V lost 5 bases, and 8 bases had no gene match. This CDR3 comprises 16 residues. The CDR3 bases are TGTGCCAGCAGCGCCCAACTAGCGGGAGGGAGAAATGAGCAGTTCTTC. This encodes CASSAQLAGGRNEQFF. Full variable domain (missing parts from reference TRBV7-2 and TRBJ2-1): GAGVSQSPSNKVTEKGKDVELRCDPISGHTALYWYRQSLGQGLEFLIYFQGNSAPDKSGLPSDRFSAERTGGSVSTLTIQRTQQEDSAVYLCASSAQLAGGRNEQFFGPGTRLTVL.

The rearrangement joins TRBV10-3 to TRBJ1-2; the D gene is possibly TRBD1 (6 bases). This CDR3 contains 14 residues. Trimming pared 4 bases from V and 8 bases from J, leaving 17 bases between. CDR1 and CDR2 from the germline V gene are ENHRY and SYGVKD. CDR3: CAISVSAGARGYTF. CDR3 nucleotide sequence: TGTGCCATCAGTGTCTCGGCGGGGGCAAGAGGCTACACCTTC.

The V and J genes are TRBV27 and TRBJ2-1, with a possible D match to TRBD2 (5 bases). This CDR3 is built from 15 residues. Germline values: CDR1 MNHEY, CDR2 SMNVEV (reference sequence). V lost 7 bases to trimming and J lost 0 bases, with 13 bases between them. This CDR3 is CASKPLAVSYNEQFF. The CDR3 nucleotides are TGTGCCAGCAAACCCCTAGCAGTCTCCTACAATGAGCAGTTCTTC.

This rearrangement joins TRBV12-5 to TRBJ2-5, with TRBD2 matching over 8 bases. The germline V gene encodes CDR1 LGHNT and CDR2 FRNRAP. CDR3 length equals 16 residues. The trim removed 5 bases at V and 5 bases at J, leaving 13 bases unmatched. CDR3: CASGPGLSGSSETQYF. For the CDR3, the DNA is TGTGCTAGTGGTCCGGGACTAAGCGGGAGTTCGGAGACCCAGTACTTC. The entire variable domain, with the rest obtained from reference TRBV12-5 and TRBJ2-5, is as follows: DARVTQTPRHKVTEMGQEVTMRCQPILGHNTVFWYRQTMMQGLELLAYFRNRAPLDDSGMPKDRFSAEMPDATLATLKIQPSEPRDSAVYFCASGPGLSGSSETQYFGPGTRLLVL.

This clone is a singleton in its sample. This rearrangement joins TRBV4-1 to TRBJ2-7, with TRBD2 matching over 14 bases. The V segment lost 4 bases and the J segment 6 bases; nucleotides outside the gene matches: 8. This CDR3 contains 16 residues. The V gene's germline CDR1 is MGHRA and CDR2 YSYEKL. CDR3 sequence: CASSLRLAGGPGEQYF. The DNA for the CDR3 is TGCGCCAGCAGCCTCCGACTAGCGGGAGGGCCGGGCGAGCAGTACTTC.

V and J are TRBV5-8 and TRBJ1-2; D not resolved. The CDR3 sequence is 17 residues long. Trimming pared 4 bases from V and 7 bases from J, leaving 26 bases between. Germline V gene sequence: CDR1 SGHTS, CDR2 YDEGEE. CDR3 in amino acids: CASSQPPFAGPVAGYTF. The CDR3 nucleotides read TGTGCCAGCAGCCAACCTCCATTCGCGGGTCCGGTTGCTGGCTACACCTTC.

The gene calls are TRBV2 and TRBJ2-1; no definite D call. The length of the CDR3 is 12 residues. The V end lost 7 bases, the J end lost 5 bases, and 9 bases lay between the germline ends. The germline gives CDR1 SNHLY, CDR2 FYNNEI. The CDR3 region is CASTWLDNEQFF. Written as DNA, the CDR3 is TGTGCCAGCACCTGGCTAGACAATGAGCAGTTCTTC.

With respect to this clone: Distinct nucleotide sequences in the sample also encode this CDR3. The V and J genes are TRBV27 and TRBJ2-7, with 9 bases that match TRBD2. The CDR3 sequence is 14 residues long. With 2 bases clipped from V and 2 bases from J, the junction kept 1 base outside the gene matches. Germline CDR1 is MNHEY and CDR2 is SMNVEV (reference sequence). The CDR3 nucleotides are TGTGCCAGCAGTTTAAGACTAGCGGCCTACGAGCAGTACTTC. Protein product: CASSLRLAAYEQYF.

The rearrangement uses TRBV7-9 and TRBJ2-5; D might be TRBD2 (5 bases). The DNA end is more similar to TRBJ2-7, so the J call may be wrong. Germline loops: CDR1 SEHNR, CDR2 FQNEAQ (reference sequence). This CDR3 spans 11 amino acids. CDR3 sequence: CASSKLDEQYF. As DNA, the CDR3 is TGTGCCAGCAGCAAACTAGACGAGCAGTACTTC.

The V call is TRBV10-1, the J call TRBJ2-5, with 7 bases aligning to TRBD1. Germline lookup yields CDR1 WNHNN and CDR2 SYGVQD (reference sequence). Losses at the gene ends were 9 bases for V and 4 bases for J; bases not matched to a gene: 11. The CDR3 spans 14 residues. CDR3 in amino acids: CASSPGGSSETQYF. The CDR3 coding sequence is TGCGCCAGTTCCCCAGGGGGTTCGTCAGAGACCCAGTACTTC.

The chain links TRBV11-2 to TRBJ1-2, with D possibly being TRBD1 (6 bases). The CDR3 has 16 residues. CDR1 and CDR2 from the germline V gene are SGHAT and FQNNGV. Trimming took 3 bases from V and 0 from J, leaving 14 bases between them. CDR3 region: CASSFGKGHTNYGYTF. The CDR3 nucleotides are TGTGCCAGCAGCTTCGGAAAGGGACATACTAACTATGGCTACACCTTC. The entire variable domain, with the rest obtained from reference TRBV11-2 and TRBJ1-2, is as follows: EAGVAQSPRYKIIEKRQSVAFWCNPISGHATLYWYQQILGQGPKLLIQFQNNGVVDDSQLPKDRFSAERLKGVDSTLKIQPAKLEDSAVYLCASSFGKGHTNYGYTFGSGTRLTVV.

The chain couples TRBV6-1 to TRBJ2-3, with TRBD1 matching over 7 bases. Germline V gives CDR1 MNHNS, CDR2 SASEGT. CDR3 length: 16 residues. Germline trimming cut 2 bases from V and 0 bases from J; bases unmatched to any gene: 5. The chain's CDR3 is CASSELRGQSTDTQYF. The CDR3 nucleotides read TGTGCCAGCAGTGAATTAAGGGGGCAGAGCACAGATACGCAGTATTTT.

The gene calls are TRBV29-1 and TRBJ2-7; 9 bases map to TRBD2. The CDR3 extends over 14 amino acids. Trimming removed 6 bases from V and 0 bases from J; junction bases left unmatched: 6. Germline V gene data show CDR1 as SQVTM and CDR2 as ANQGSEA. CDR3 coding DNA: TGCAGCGTCCGACTAGCGGAAAGCTCCTACGAGCAGTACTTC. This translates into CSVRLAESSYEQYF.

This clone has just one count. J is TRBJ2-1 and V is TRBV11-2, with D unclear. Trimming took 0 bases from V and 3 from J, leaving 24 bases between them. Germline V gene lookup returns CDR1 SGHAT and CDR2 FQNNGV. This CDR3 spans 20 amino acids. DNA of the CDR3: TGTGCCAGCAGCTTAGATCAATACAAACTGAACTACGATTACTACAATGAGCAGTTCTTC. Encoded protein: CASSLDQYKLNYDYYNEQFF.

J is TRBJ1-1 and V is TRBV5-4; 7 nucleotides match TRBD1. Germline V gene lookup returns CDR1 SGHNT and CDR2 YYREEE (reference sequence). V lost 4 bases to trimming and J lost 6 bases; unmatched junction nucleotides: 12. The CDR3 totals 15 residues. The CDR3 loop is CASSPQSQGGSEAFF. CDR3 nucleotides: TGTGCCAGCAGCCCCCAGTCGCAGGGGGGCTCTGAAGCTTTCTTT.

The rearrangement links TRBV4-3 to TRBJ2-7; 9 nucleotides align to TRBD1. V was clipped by 1 base and J by 3 bases; unmatched bases: 4. The CDR3 totals 15 residues. Germline loops: CDR1 LGHNA, CDR2 YSLEER. DNA for the CDR3: TGCGCCAGCAGCCAAGCGCAGGACAGGGGCTACGAGCAGTACTTC. Protein: CASSQAQDRGYEQYF.

J is TRBJ2-3 and V is TRBV4-2; weak D call: TRBD2 (6 bases). Looked up from germline, CDR1 is LGHNA and CDR2 is YNFKEQ. The CDR3 is 15 amino acids. Trimming shortened V by 0 bases and J by 3 bases, and 10 bases separated the two germline ends. CDR3 nucleotides: TGTGCCAGCAGCCAAGATGGTGGAGGGACAGATACGCAGTATTTT. It codes for CASSQDGGGTDTQYF.

The V gene is TRBV7-9, the J gene TRBJ2-7, with 12 bases identical to TRBD2. The CDR3 is 15 residues long. After removal of 6 bases from V and 0 bases from J, the junction contained 3 bases not matched to a gene. Germline V gene sequence: CDR1 SEHNR, CDR2 FQNEAQ (reference sequence). In nucleotides, the CDR3 is TGTGCCAGCAGTCAGACTAGCGGGAGCTCCTACGAGCAGTACTTC. Its translation: CASSQTSGSSYEQYF.